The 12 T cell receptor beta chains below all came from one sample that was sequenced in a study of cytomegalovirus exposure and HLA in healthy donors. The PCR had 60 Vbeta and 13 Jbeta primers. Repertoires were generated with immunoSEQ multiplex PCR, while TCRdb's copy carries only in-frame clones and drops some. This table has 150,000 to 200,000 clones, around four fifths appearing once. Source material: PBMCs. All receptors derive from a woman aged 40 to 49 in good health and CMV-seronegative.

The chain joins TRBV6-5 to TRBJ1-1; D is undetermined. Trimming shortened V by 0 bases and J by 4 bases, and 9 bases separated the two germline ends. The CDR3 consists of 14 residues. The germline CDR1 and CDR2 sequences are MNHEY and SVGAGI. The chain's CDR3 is CASSYSFSGTEAFF. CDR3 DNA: TGTGCCAGCAGTTACTCTTTCAGTGGCACTGAAGCTTTCTTT.

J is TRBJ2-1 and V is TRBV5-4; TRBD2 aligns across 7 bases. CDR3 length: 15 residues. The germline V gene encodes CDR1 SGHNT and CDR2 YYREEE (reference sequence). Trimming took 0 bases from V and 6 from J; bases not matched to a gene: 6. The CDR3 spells CASSLAFTSANEQFF. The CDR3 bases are TGTGCCAGCAGCTTGGCCTTTACTAGCGCCAATGAGCAGTTCTTC.

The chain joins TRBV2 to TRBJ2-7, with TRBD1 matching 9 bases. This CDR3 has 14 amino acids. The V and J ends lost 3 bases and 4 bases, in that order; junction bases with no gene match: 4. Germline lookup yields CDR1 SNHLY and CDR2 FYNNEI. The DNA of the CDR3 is TGTGCCAGCAGTGACGGGACAGGGAGTTACGAGCAGTACTTC. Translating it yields CASSDGTGSYEQYF.

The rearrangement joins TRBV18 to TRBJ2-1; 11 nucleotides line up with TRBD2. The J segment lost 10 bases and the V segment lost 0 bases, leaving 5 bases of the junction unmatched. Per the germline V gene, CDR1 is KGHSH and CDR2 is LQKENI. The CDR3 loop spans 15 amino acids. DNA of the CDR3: TGTGCCAGCTCACCACCGACTAGCGGGGCGGGGGAGCAGTTCTTC. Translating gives CASSPPTSGAGEQFF.

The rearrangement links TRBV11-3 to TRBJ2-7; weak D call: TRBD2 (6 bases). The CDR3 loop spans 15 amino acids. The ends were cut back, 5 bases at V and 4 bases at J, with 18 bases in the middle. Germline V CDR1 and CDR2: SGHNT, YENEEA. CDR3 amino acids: CASSPFAEGGYEQYF. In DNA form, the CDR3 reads TGTGCCAGCAGCCCCTTTGCGGAGGGCGGATACGAGCAGTACTTC.

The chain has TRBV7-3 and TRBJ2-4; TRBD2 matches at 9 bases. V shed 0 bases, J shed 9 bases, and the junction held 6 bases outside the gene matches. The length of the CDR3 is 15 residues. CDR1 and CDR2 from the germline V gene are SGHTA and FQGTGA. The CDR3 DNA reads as TGTGCCAGCAGCTTAACTAGCGGGAGTCACGCCATTCAGTACTTC. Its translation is CASSLTSGSHAIQYF.

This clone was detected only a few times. The chain's CDR3 is CASSNRGPTEAFF. The DNA for the CDR3 is TGTGCCAGCAGTAACAGGGGGCCCACTGAAGCTTTCTTT. The chain links TRBV28 to TRBJ1-1; TRBD1 agrees at 9 bases. The CDR3 consists of 13 residues. Germline V gene sequence: CDR1 MDHEN, CDR2 SYDVKM. The junction had 2 bases not matched to a gene; V was cut back by 5 bases and J by 4 bases.

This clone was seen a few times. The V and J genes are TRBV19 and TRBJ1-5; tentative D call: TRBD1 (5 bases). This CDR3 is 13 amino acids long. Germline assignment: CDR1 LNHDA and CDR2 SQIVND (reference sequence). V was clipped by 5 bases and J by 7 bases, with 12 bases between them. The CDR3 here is CASSSIRGQPQHF. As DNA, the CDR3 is TGTGCCAGTAGTTCCATAAGGGGCCAGCCCCAGCATTTT.

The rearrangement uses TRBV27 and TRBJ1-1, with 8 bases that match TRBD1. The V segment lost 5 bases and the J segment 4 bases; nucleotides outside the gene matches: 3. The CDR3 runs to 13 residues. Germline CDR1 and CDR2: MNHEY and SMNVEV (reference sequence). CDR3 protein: CASSLTGATEAFF. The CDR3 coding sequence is TGTGCCAGCAGTCTGACAGGGGCCACTGAAGCTTTCTTT.

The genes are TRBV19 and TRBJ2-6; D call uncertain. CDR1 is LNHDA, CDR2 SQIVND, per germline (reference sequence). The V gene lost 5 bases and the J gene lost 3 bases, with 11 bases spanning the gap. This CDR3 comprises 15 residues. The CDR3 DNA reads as TGTGCCAGTAGTTCCGAGGTGGTTGGGGCCAACGTCCTGACTTTC. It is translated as CASSSEVVGANVLTF.

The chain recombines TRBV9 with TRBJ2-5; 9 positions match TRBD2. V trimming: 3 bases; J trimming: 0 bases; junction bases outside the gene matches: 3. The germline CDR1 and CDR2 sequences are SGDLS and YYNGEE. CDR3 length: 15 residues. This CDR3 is CASSARLADQETQYF. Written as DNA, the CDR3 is TGTGCCAGCAGCGCTAGACTAGCGGACCAAGAGACCCAGTACTTC.

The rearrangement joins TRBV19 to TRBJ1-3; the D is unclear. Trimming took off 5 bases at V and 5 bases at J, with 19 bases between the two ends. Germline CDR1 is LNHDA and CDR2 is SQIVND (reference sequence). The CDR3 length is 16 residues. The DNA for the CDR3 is TGTGCCAGTAGTCCCCGACACGTGGAAGATAGAAACACCATATATTTT. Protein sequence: CASSPRHVEDRNTIYF.